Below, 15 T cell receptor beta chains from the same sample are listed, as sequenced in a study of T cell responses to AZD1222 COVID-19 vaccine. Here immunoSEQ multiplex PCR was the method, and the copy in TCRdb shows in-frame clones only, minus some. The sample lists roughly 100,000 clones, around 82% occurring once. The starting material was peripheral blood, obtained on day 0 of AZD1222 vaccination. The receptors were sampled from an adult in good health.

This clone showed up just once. In nucleotides, the CDR3 is TGTGCCAGCAGCGCCCTGGCGGGGGGGCTCACAGATACGCAGTATTTT. Amino acids: CASSALAGGLTDTQYF. The rearrangement links TRBV9 to TRBJ2-3; TRBD2 matches at 9 bases. The ends lost 3 bases at V and 2 bases at J; junction bases unmatched: 7. The CDR3 spans 16 residues. The germline CDR1 and CDR2 sequences are SGDLS and YYNGEE.

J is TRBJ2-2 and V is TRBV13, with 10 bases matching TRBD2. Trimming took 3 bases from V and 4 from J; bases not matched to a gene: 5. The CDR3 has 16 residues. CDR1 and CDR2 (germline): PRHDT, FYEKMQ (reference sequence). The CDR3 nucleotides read TGTGCCAGCAGCTTCAGAGTAGCGGGGGGCACCGGGGAGCTGTTTTTT. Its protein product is CASSFRVAGGTGELFF.

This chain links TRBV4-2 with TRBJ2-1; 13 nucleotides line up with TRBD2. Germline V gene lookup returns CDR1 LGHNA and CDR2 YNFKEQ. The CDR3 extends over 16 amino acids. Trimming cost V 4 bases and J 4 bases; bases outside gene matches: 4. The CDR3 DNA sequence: TGTGCCAGCAGCCCCGAACTAGCGGGGGGGTACAATGAGCAGTTCTTC. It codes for CASSPELAGGYNEQFF.

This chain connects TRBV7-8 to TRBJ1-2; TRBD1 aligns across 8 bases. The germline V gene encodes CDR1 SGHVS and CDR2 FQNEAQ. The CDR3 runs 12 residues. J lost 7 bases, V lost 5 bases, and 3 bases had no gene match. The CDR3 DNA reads TGTGCCAGCAGCCCAGGGGGCGGTGGCTACACCTTC. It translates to CASSPGGGGYTF. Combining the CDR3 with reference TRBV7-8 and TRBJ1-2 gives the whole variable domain GAGVSQSPRYKVAKRGQDVALRCDPISGHVSLFWYQQALGQGPEFLTYFQNEAQLDKSGLPSDRFFAERPEGSVSTLKIQRTQQEDSAVYLCASSPGGGGYTFGSGTRLTVV.

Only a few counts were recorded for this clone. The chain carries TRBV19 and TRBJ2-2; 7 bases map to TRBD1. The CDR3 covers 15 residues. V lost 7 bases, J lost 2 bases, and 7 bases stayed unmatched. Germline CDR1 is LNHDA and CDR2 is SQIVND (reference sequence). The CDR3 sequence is CASKGALTNTGELFF. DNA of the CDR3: TGTGCCAGTAAGGGGGCCTTAACAAACACCGGGGAGCTGTTTTTT.

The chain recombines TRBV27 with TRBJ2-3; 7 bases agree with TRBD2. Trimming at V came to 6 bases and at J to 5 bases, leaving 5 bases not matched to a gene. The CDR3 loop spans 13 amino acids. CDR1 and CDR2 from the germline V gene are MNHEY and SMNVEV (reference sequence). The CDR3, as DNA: TGTGCCAGCAGGGACCGGGAGGAAGATACGCAGTATTTT. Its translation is CASRDREEDTQYF.

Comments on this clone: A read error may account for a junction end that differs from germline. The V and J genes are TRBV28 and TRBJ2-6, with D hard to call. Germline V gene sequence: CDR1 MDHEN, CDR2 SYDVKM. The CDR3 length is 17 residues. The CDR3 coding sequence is TGTGCCAGCAGCTTATTTTCGGAGAGCTCTGGGGCCAACGTCCTGACTTTC. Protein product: CASSLFSESSGANVLTF.

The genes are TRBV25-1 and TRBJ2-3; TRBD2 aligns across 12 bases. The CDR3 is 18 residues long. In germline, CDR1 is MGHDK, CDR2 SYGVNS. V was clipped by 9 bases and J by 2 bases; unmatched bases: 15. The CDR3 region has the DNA TGTGCCAGTGACGGACCCCGACTAGCGGGAGTTTACACAGATACGCAGTATTTT. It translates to CASDGPRLAGVYTDTQYF.

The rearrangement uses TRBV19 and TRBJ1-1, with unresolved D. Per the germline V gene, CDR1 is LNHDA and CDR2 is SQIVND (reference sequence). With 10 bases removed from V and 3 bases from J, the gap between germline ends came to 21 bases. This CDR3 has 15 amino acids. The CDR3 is CATHPSLGRDTEAFF. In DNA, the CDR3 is TGTGCCACCCACCCTTCGCTAGGTCGGGACACTGAAGCTTTCTTT. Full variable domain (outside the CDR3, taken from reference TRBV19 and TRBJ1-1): DGGITQSPKYLFRKEGQNVTLSCEQNLNHDAMYWYRQDPGQGLRLIYYSQIVNDFQKGDIAEGYSVSREKKESFPLTVTSAQKNPTAFYLCATHPSLGRDTEAFFGQGTRLTVV.

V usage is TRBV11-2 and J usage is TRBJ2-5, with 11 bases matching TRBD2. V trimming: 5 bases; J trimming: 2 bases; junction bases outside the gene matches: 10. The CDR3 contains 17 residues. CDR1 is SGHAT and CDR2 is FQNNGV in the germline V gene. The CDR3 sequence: CASSPGSSGGVQETQYF. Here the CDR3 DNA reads TGTGCCAGCAGCCCGGGGAGTAGCGGGGGGGTACAAGAGACCCAGTACTTC.

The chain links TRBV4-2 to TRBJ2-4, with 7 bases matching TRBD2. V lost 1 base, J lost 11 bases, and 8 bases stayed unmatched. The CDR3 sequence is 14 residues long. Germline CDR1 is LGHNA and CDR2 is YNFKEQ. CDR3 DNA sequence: TGTGCCAGCAGCCAAGCCGTGGGGGGGAGGTTTCAGTACTTC. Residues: CASSQAVGGRFQYF.

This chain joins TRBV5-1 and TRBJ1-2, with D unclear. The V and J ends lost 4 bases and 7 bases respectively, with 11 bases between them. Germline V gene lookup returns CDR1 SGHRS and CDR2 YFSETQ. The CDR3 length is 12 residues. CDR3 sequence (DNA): TGCGCCAGCAGCGAGTGGGCTAGTGGCTACACCTTC. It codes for CASSEWASGYTF.

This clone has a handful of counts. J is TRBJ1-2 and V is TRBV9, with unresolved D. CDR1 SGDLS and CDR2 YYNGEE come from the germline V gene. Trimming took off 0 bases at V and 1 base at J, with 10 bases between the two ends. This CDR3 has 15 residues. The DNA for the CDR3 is TGTGCCAGCAGCGTAGGGACGAGGATTAACTATGGCTACACCTTC. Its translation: CASSVGTRINYGYTF.

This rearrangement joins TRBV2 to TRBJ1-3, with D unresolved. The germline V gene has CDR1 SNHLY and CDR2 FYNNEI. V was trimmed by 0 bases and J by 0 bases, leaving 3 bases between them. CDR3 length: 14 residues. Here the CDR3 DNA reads TGTGCCAGCAGTGAAGCGCGCTCTGGAAACACCATATATTTT. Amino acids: CASSEARSGNTIYF.

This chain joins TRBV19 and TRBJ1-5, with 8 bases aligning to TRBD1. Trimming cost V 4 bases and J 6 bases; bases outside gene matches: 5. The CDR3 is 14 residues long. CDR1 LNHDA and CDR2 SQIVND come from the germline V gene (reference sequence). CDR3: CASSTTTGGQPQHF. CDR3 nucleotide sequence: TGTGCCAGTAGTACAACCACAGGGGGTCAGCCCCAGCATTTT.